The following is a T cell receptor (beta chain) sequence with its context. The V gene end was trimmed by 6 bases and the J gene end by 9 bases; junction bases not matched to a gene: 5. The CDR3 runs 14 residues. Germline V gene lookup returns CDR1 LGHNA and CDR2 YSLEER. One entry per CDR3 protein, called by TCRdb with MiXCR from the 5' RACE reads. The sample has about 290,000 distinct CDR3 sequences, 15% seen once; the top ten hold about a fifth. The entry originates in a study of T-cell memory formation after mild COVID-19. Sequenced: PBMCs or a T cell subset sorted from them (not recorded which). The clonotype comes from a young man who had mild COVID-19 (a few samples of this study predate the infection). Cell type and time point are not known. This chain joins TRBV4-3 and TRBJ1-6, with 10 bases that match TRBD1. CDR3 nucleotides: TGCGCCAGCAGGCAGACAGGGGGCGGTTCACCCCTCCACTTT. Its protein is CASRQTGGGSPLHF.